The 19 T cell receptor beta chains below all came from one sample that was sequenced in a study of cytomegalovirus exposure and HLA in healthy donors. The PCR used 60 Vbeta and 13 Jbeta primers. TCRdb keeps only in-frame clones here, not all; method: immunoSEQ multiplex PCR. This sample has over 90,000 clones, with around 78% found just once. The sample comprised PBMCs. The receptors originated from a man aged 35 to 55 in good health and CMV-seronegative.

CDR3 nucleotides: TGTGCCAGCTCTCAACAGGGAATTGGAAACACCATATATTTT. It is translated as CASSQQGIGNTIYF. This chain joins TRBV6-5 and TRBJ1-3, with D possibly being TRBD1 (6 bases). Trimming pared 8 bases from V and 3 bases from J, leaving 14 bases between. The CDR3 covers 14 residues. CDR1 and CDR2 (germline): MNHEY, SVGAGI.

V gene TRBV21-1 combines with J gene TRBJ2-5; the table's D call, TRBD1, has no DNA check behind it. The last part of the DNA fits TRBJ2-7 better; the J call may be wrong. TRBV21-1 is reported as a pseudogene. CDR3 size: 15 residues. The DNA of the CDR3 is TGTGCCAGCATACAGGGGGAAAGGGTCTCCCTCGAGCAGTACTTC. Its protein product is CASIQGERVSLEQYF.

About this clone: A read error may produce the germline difference seen at one junction end. V is TRBV2 and J is TRBJ2-3; TRBD2 is a possible D gene (6 bases). The CDR3 contains 10 residues. Germline V gives CDR1 SNHLY, CDR2 FYNNEI. The DNA of the CDR3 is TGTGCCAGCAGTGAGATTAGGGACTCTTTT. Amino acids: CASSEIRDSF.

This clone was recorded a few times. The rearrangement joins TRBV30 to TRBJ1-4, with D possibly matching TRBD1 (5 bases). CDR1 GTSNPN and CDR2 SVGIG come from the germline V gene (reference sequence). The V end lost 0 bases, the J end lost 4 bases, and 21 bases lay between the germline ends. This CDR3 comprises 18 residues. The CDR3 spells CAWSVSTGWYQRNEKLFF. The DNA of the CDR3 is TGTGCCTGGAGTGTTAGTACAGGCTGGTATCAACGTAATGAAAAACTGTTTTTT.

This chain links TRBV19 with TRBJ1-1; 7 bases line up with TRBD1. V was pared by 7 bases and J by 0 bases, with 5 bases of the junction left unmatched. The CDR3 consists of 14 residues. CDR1 is LNHDA and CDR2 is SQIVND in the germline V gene (reference sequence). The CDR3 region is CASMGGQLNTEAFF. DNA of the CDR3: TGTGCCAGTATGGGGGGACAGTTGAACACTGAAGCTTTCTTT. Complete variable domain (other parts from reference TRBV19 and TRBJ1-1): DGGITQSPKYLFRKEGQNVTLSCEQNLNHDAMYWYRQDPGQGLRLIYYSQIVNDFQKGDIAEGYSVSREKKESFPLTVTSAQKNPTAFYLCASMGGQLNTEAFFGQGTRLTVV.

The chain uses TRBV2 and TRBJ2-3; a possible D gene is TRBD2 (6 bases). This CDR3 spans 12 amino acids. Per germline, CDR1 SNHLY and CDR2 FYNNEI. The V end lost 8 bases, the J end lost 2 bases, and 8 bases lay between the germline ends. CDR3 in amino acids: CASRGDTDTQYF. The CDR3 bases are TGTGCCAGCCGCGGGGACACAGATACGCAGTATTTT.

The J gene is TRBJ1-3, the V gene TRBV9; unclear D gene. V was cut by 0 bases and J by 2 bases, with 9 bases left in between. Germline assignment: CDR1 SGDLS and CDR2 YYNGEE. The CDR3 spans 15 residues. CDR3 region: CASSVEGSPGNTIYF. The DNA of the CDR3 is TGTGCCAGCAGCGTAGAAGGGAGCCCTGGAAACACCATATATTTT.

The chain joins TRBV7-2 to TRBJ2-1; 8 bases align to TRBD2. Germline lookup yields CDR1 SGHTA and CDR2 FQGNSA. Losses at the gene ends were 3 bases for V and 6 bases for J; bases not matched to a gene: 7. The CDR3 length is 15 residues. The CDR3: CASSFGGALVNEQFF. In DNA, the CDR3 is TGTGCCAGCAGCTTCGGGGGGGCCCTTGTCAATGAGCAGTTCTTC.

The chain joins TRBV7-9 to TRBJ1-6; TRBD1 matches 7 bases. After removal of 5 bases from V and 7 bases from J, the junction contained 8 bases not matched to a gene. The CDR3 length is 15 residues. CDR1 is SEHNR and CDR2 is FQNEAQ in the germline V gene (reference sequence). In DNA, the CDR3 is TGTGCCAGCAGCCCCGTCGGGACAGAGAATTCACCCCTCCACTTT. Amino acid sequence: CASSPVGTENSPLHF.

The rearrangement joins TRBV6-5 to TRBJ2-7; D is undetermined. Trimming shortened V by 2 bases and J by 3 bases, and 11 bases separated the two germline ends. CDR1 and CDR2 from the germline V gene are MNHEY and SVGAGI. The CDR3 consists of 14 residues. CDR3 bases: TGTGCCAGCAGTTACGGCAGGCAGGACTACGAGCAGTACTTC. This sequence encodes CASSYGRQDYEQYF.

The chain combines TRBV7-6 with TRBJ2-1, with D tentatively TRBD1 (5 bases). The CDR3 length is 14 residues. With 5 bases removed from V and 8 bases from J, the gap between germline ends came to 16 bases. The V gene's germline CDR1 is SGHVS and CDR2 FNYEAQ. The CDR3 nucleotides read TGTGCCAGCAGCAACAATCAGGGTGGCCATGAGCAGTTCTTC. Encoded protein: CASSNNQGGHEQFF.

V is TRBV11-2 and J is TRBJ1-1; 8 nucleotides match TRBD1. From germline, CDR1 is SGHAT and CDR2 FQNNGV. Trimming removed 5 bases from V and 5 bases from J; junction bases left unmatched: 4. The CDR3 consists of 13 residues. Here the CDR3 reads CASSQDRETEAFF. As DNA, the CDR3 is TGTGCCAGCAGCCAGGACAGGGAAACTGAAGCTTTCTTT.

The rearrangement uses TRBV6-1 and TRBJ2-1; D uncertain. Germline assignment: CDR1 MNHNS and CDR2 SASEGT. This CDR3 comprises 14 residues. The V gene lost 7 bases and the J gene lost 4 bases, with 14 bases spanning the gap. DNA for the CDR3: TGTGCCAGCACCCTCGCGCCCGGGTACAATGAGCAGTTCTTC. This sequence encodes CASTLAPGYNEQFF.

This rearrangement joins TRBV29-1 to TRBJ2-5, with TRBD2 matching 8 bases. The V gene's germline CDR1 is SQVTM and CDR2 ANQGSEA. Unmatched junction bases numbered 7, after V lost 4 bases and J lost 0 bases. The CDR3 extends over 15 amino acids. DNA of the CDR3: TGCAGCGTTGGGGGGGCGGGGGGACACCAAGAGACCCAGTACTTC. Residues: CSVGGAGGHQETQYF. The entire variable domain, with the rest obtained from reference TRBV29-1 and TRBJ2-5, is as follows: SAVISQKPSRDICQRGTSLTIQCQVDSQVTMMFWYRQQPGQSLTLIATANQGSEATYESGFVIDKFPISRPNLTFSTLTVSNMSPEDSSIYLCSVGGAGGHQETQYFGPGTRLLVL.

The chain uses TRBV10-2 and TRBJ1-5; D possibly corresponds to TRBD1 (5 bases). The CDR3 length is 16 residues. The V gene's germline CDR1 is WSHSY and CDR2 SAAADI. The germline V and J ends were trimmed by 3 bases and 4 bases, with 16 bases remaining between them. CDR3 loop: CASSDPGGGWNQPQHF. The CDR3 region has the DNA TGCGCCAGCAGTGACCCGGGGGGGGGATGGAATCAGCCCCAGCATTTT.

This clone is a singleton in its sample. The chain employs TRBV11-1 and TRBJ2-3; 10 nucleotides agree with TRBD2. This CDR3 contains 17 residues. Germline V CDR1 and CDR2: SGHAT, FQDESV (reference sequence). Unmatched junction bases numbered 12, after V lost 5 bases and J lost 4 bases. The CDR3 here is CASSRRGKRGGADTQYF. CDR3 in DNA: TGTGCCAGCAGCCGAAGGGGAAAGCGGGGGGGCGCAGATACGCAGTATTTT.

V and J are TRBV7-6 and TRBJ1-4, with a weak D call TRBD1 (6 bases). V was pared by 2 bases and J by 8 bases, with 9 bases between. Germline V gene data show CDR1 as SGHVS and CDR2 as FNYEAQ. The CDR3 contains 13 residues. CDR3: CASSLKGDEKLFF. The CDR3 nucleotides read TGTGCCAGCAGCTTAAAGGGGGACGAAAAACTGTTTTTT.

V and J are TRBV18 and TRBJ1-6; D remains unclear. V dropped 2 bases and J dropped 0 bases, with 14 bases sitting between them. The CDR3 spans 18 residues. Germline V gene sequence: CDR1 KGHSH, CDR2 LQKENI. In DNA form, the CDR3 reads TGTGCCAGCTCACCAGAGGCAGCCCAAAACTCCTATAATTCACCCCTCCACTTT. Encoded protein: CASSPEAAQNSYNSPLHF.

V is TRBV19 and J is TRBJ1-2; 7 nucleotides agree with TRBD1. The germline V gene encodes CDR1 LNHDA and CDR2 SQIVND (reference sequence). This CDR3 spans 13 amino acids. V was pared by 5 bases and J by 4 bases, with 4 bases of the junction left unmatched. The CDR3 reads CASSPGQFYGYTF. CDR3 DNA: TGTGCCAGTAGTCCGGGACAGTTCTATGGCTACACCTTC.